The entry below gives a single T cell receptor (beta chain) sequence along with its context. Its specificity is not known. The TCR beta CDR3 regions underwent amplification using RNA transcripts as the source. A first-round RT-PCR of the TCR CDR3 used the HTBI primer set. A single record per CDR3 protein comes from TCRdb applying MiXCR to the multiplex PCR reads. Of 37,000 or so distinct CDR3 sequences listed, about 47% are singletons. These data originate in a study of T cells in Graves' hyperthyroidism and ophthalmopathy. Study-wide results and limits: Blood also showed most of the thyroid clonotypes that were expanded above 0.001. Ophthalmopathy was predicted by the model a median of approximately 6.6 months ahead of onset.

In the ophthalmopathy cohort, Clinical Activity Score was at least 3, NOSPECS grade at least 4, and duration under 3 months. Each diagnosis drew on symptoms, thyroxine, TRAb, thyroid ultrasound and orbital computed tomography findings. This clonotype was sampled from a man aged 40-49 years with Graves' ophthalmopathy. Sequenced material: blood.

In DNA form, the CDR3 reads TGCGCCAGCAGCATACAGGGGCTACACGAGCAGTACTTC. Encoded protein: CASSIQGLHEQYF. This sequence joins TRBV5-1 and TRBJ2-7; 7 nucleotides line up with TRBD1. Germline assignment: CDR1 SGHRS and CDR2 YFSETQ. Trimming removed 4 bases from V and 5 bases from J; junction bases left unmatched: 6. This CDR3 has 13 residues.